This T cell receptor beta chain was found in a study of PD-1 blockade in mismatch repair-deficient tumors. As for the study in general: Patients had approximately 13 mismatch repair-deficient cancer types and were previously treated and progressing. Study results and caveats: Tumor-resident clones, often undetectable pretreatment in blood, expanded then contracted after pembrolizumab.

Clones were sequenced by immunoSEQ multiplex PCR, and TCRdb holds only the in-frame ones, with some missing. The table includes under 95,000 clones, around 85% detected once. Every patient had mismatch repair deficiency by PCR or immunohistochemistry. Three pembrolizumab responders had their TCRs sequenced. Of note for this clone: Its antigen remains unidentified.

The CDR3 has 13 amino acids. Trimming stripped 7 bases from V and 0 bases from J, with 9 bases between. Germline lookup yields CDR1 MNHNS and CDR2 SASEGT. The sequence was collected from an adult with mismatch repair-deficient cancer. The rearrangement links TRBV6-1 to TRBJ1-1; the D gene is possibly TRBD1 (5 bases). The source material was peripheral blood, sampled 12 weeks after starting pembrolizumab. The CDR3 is CASTATVNTEAFF. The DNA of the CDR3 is TGTGCCAGCACGGCGACAGTGAACACTGAAGCTTTCTTT.